These 7 T cell receptor beta chains share one sample of origin, sequenced in a study of control samples from healthy donors and cancer patients. TCRdb's copy holds only in-frame clones and misses some; the assay was immunoSEQ multiplex PCR. The sample has about 89,000 clones; roughly 86% are singletons. Sequences were obtained from blood. All receptors come from a man aged 25-45 years in good health.

J is TRBJ2-1 and V is TRBV12-3 or TRBV12-4; D is ambiguous. Trimming shortened V by 2 bases and J by 3 bases, and 2 bases separated the two germline ends. The CDR3 is made up of 12 amino acids. CDR3 sequence: CASSLHYNEQFF. The CDR3 region has the DNA TGTGCCAGCAGTTTACACTACAATGAGCAGTTCTTC.

The V call is TRBV2, the J call TRBJ1-2; 8 bases fit TRBD1. V shed 6 bases, J shed 0 bases, and the junction held 12 bases outside the gene matches. This CDR3 is built from 17 residues. Germline V gene sequence: CDR1 SNHLY, CDR2 FYNNEI. CDR3 sequence (DNA): TGTGCCAGCAGGACGATCCAGGGGGCCTTAGCTAACTATGGCTACACCTTC. Translation: CASRTIQGALANYGYTF.

The J gene is TRBJ2-7, the V gene TRBV30, with 9 bases identical to TRBD1. V lost 5 bases to trimming and J lost 3 bases; unmatched junction nucleotides: 5. The germline gives CDR1 GTSNPN, CDR2 SVGIG (reference sequence). This CDR3 is 13 amino acids long. The CDR3 DNA reads TGTGCCTGGGGACCGGGACAGGGCTACGAGCAGTACTTC. This translates into CAWGPGQGYEQYF.

V and J are TRBV3-1 (or the pseudogene TRBV3-2) and TRBJ1-5, with 9 bases matching TRBD1. The germline V gene has CDR1 LGHDT and CDR2 YNNKEL (reference sequence). The CDR3 has 16 residues. V gave up 3 bases and J gave up 1 base; unmatched junction bases: 4. CDR3 protein: CASSQRTGASNQPQHF. The CDR3 nucleotides are TGTGCCAGCAGCCAGCGGACAGGGGCAAGCAATCAGCCCCAGCATTTT.

The CDR3 reads CASSYAGTMNTEAFF. CDR3 DNA sequence: TGTGCCAGCAGCTACGCCGGGACTATGAACACTGAAGCTTTCTTT. The chain recombines TRBV13 with TRBJ1-1, with D possibly matching TRBD1 (5 bases). Deletions cut 4 bases from V and 0 bases from J, with 12 bases between. Germline CDR1 PRHDT, CDR2 FYEKMQ (reference sequence). This CDR3 is 15 amino acids long. Supplemented by reference TRBV13 and TRBJ1-1, the full variable domain reads AAGVIQSPRHLIKEKRETATLKCYPIPRHDTVYWYQQGPGQDPQFLISFYEKMQSDKGSIPDRFSAQQFSDYHSELNMSSLELGDSALYFCASSYAGTMNTEAFFGQGTRLTVV.

The chain combines TRBV9 with TRBJ2-3; 8 bases align to TRBD2. From germline, CDR1 is SGDLS and CDR2 YYNGEE. CDR3 length equals 18 residues. Trimming removed 0 bases from V and 0 bases from J; junction bases left unmatched: 9. The CDR3 DNA reads as TGTGCCAGCAGCGTAGAACTAGCGGCTACCCATAGCACAGATACGCAGTATTTT. Its protein product is CASSVELAATHSTDTQYF.

The rearrangement joins TRBV5-1 to TRBJ2-3; TRBD1 agrees at 7 bases. Looked up from germline, CDR1 is SGHRS and CDR2 is YFSETQ. J was trimmed by 1 base and V by 5 bases; bases with no gene match: 4. This CDR3 is 14 amino acids long. CDR3 in amino acids: CASRQGTGTDTQYF. CDR3 in DNA: TGCGCCAGCAGACAAGGGACAGGCACAGATACGCAGTATTTT.